A single sample is the source of the 11 T cell receptor beta chains below, sequenced in a study of response to subunit inactivated influenza vaccine. Each CDR3 protein is one row after TCRdb ran MiXCR on the RT-PCR reads. The top ten hold roughly a tenth of the sample, which has around 580,000 distinct CDR3 sequences, 10% to 15% seen once. The material was PBMCs from blood, obtained on the day of vaccination. These receptors were taken from a man between 45 and 60 years old who received an inactivated influenza vaccine.

A few counts support this clonotype. CDR3 DNA sequence: TGTGCCACCAGTGATCCCCTAGGACAGGAAAGCACAGATACGCAGTATTTT. Its protein is CATSDPLGQESTDTQYF. This chain connects TRBV24-1 to TRBJ2-3, with 7 bases fitting TRBD1. CDR1 and CDR2 (germline): KGHDR, SFDVKD. The CDR3 is made up of 17 amino acids. J gave up 0 bases and V 3 bases, and 8 bases lay outside the gene matches.

The chain employs TRBV2 and TRBJ2-1; D not resolved. CDR1 SNHLY and CDR2 FYNNEI come from the germline V gene. The CDR3 is made up of 14 amino acids. V was shortened by 4 bases and J by 5 bases, with 12 bases between the two germline ends. The CDR3: CASSVSPANNEQFF. The CDR3 DNA reads as TGTGCCAGCAGTGTCAGTCCCGCGAACAATGAGCAGTTCTTC.

This clonotype appeared a few times. This sequence joins TRBV5-1 and TRBJ2-1, with no clear D. CDR1 and CDR2 from the germline V gene are SGHRS and YFSETQ. Trimming removed 1 base at V and 7 bases at J, with 6 bases between. The CDR3 is 12 residues long. The CDR3 here is CASSLTTNEQFF. Here the CDR3 DNA reads TGCGCCAGCAGCTTGACGACAAATGAGCAGTTCTTC. Using reference TRBV5-1 and TRBJ2-1 for the parts outside the CDR3, the full variable domain is KAGVTQTPRYLIKTRGQQVTLSCSPISGHRSVSWYQQTPGQGLQFLFEYFSETQRNKGNFPGRFSGRQFSNSRSEMNVSTLELGDSALYLCASSLTTNEQFFGPGTRLTVL.

The rearrangement joins TRBV28 to TRBJ2-7; 8 bases line up with TRBD1. V was pared by 7 bases and J by 5 bases, with 7 bases of the junction left unmatched. Germline loops: CDR1 MDHEN, CDR2 SYDVKM. This CDR3 has 13 residues. The CDR3: CASTGQGEDEQYF. CDR3 DNA: TGTGCCAGCACTGGACAGGGTGAGGACGAGCAGTACTTC.

This clonotype was recorded many times. V gene TRBV20-1 combines with J gene TRBJ1-3; 7 bases agree with TRBD1. Trimming at V came to 3 bases and at J to 4 bases, leaving 6 bases not matched to a gene. The CDR3 runs to 14 residues. Germline V gene lookup returns CDR1 DFQATT and CDR2 SNEGSKA (reference sequence). The DNA for the CDR3 is TGCAGTGCTAGTGGACAGGTCGCGGGAAACACCATATATTTT. Protein: CSASGQVAGNTIYF.

This clonotype was found a few times. The J gene is TRBJ1-4, the V gene TRBV12-3 or TRBV12-4; 9 nucleotides line up with TRBD1. V shed 5 bases and J 8 bases; nucleotides not matched to a gene: 3. CDR3 length equals 13 residues. The CDR3 bases are TGTGCCAGCAGTACAGGGGGCCGGGAAAAACTGTTTTTT. Amino acid sequence: CASSTGGREKLFF.

At least ten counts were recorded for this clonotype. The chain has TRBV5-5 and TRBJ2-7; D is perhaps TRBD2 (6 bases). V was clipped by 0 bases and J by 0 bases, with 10 bases between them. CDR1 is SGHKS and CDR2 is YYEKEE in the germline V gene (reference sequence). The length of the CDR3 is 15 residues. The CDR3 coding sequence is TGTGCCAGCAGCTTGGCCTCGGGGGTCTCCTACGAGCAGTACTTC. This gives the protein CASSLASGVSYEQYF.

This clonotype appeared many times. This sequence joins TRBV20-1 and TRBJ1-5, with D perhaps matching TRBD1 (6 bases). Germline V gene sequence: CDR1 DFQATT, CDR2 SNEGSKA (reference sequence). Trimming removed 3 bases at V and 6 bases at J, with 18 bases between. The CDR3 contains 15 residues. CDR3 residues: CSARGAGQSSQPQHF. CDR3 bases: TGCAGTGCTAGGGGCGCTGGACAGTCCTCTCAGCCCCAGCATTTT.

This clonotype was observed a few times. The rearrangement joins TRBV20-1 to TRBJ2-3; 12 bases agree with TRBD2. Germline V gene sequence: CDR1 DFQATT, CDR2 SNEGSKA (reference sequence). This CDR3 is 19 amino acids long. The junction had 12 bases not matched to a gene; V was cut back by 0 bases and J by 2 bases. CDR3 sequence reads: CSARDPGLAGRPDTDTQYF. CDR3 sequence (DNA): TGCAGTGCTAGAGACCCCGGACTAGCGGGGCGGCCGGACACAGATACGCAGTATTTT.

This clonotype was picked up a small number of times. The J gene is TRBJ1-1, the V gene TRBV29-1; 11 positions agree with TRBD1. Trimming at V came to 7 bases and at J to 6 bases, leaving 7 bases not matched to a gene. Germline CDR1 and CDR2: SQVTM and ANQGSEA. The CDR3 has 13 residues. This CDR3 is CSGGTGGVSEAFF. The CDR3 DNA is TGCAGCGGGGGGACAGGGGGAGTGTCTGAAGCTTTCTTT.

This clonotype showed up just a few times. The chain joins TRBV7-2 to TRBJ2-3; tentatively, D is TRBD2 (7 bases). V was pared by 4 bases and J by 2 bases, with 13 bases between. The CDR3 is 15 amino acids. The germline V gene has CDR1 SGHTA and CDR2 FQGNSA. The DNA of the CDR3 is TGTGCCAGCAGCTGGGGGGGCTATACCACAGATACGCAGTATTTT. The encoded protein is CASSWGGYTTDTQYF.